A single sample gave rise to the 27 T cell receptor beta chains below, sequenced in a study of OX40 agonist ivuxolimab in advanced cancers. Assay: immunoSEQ multiplex PCR; the TCRdb copy retains only in-frame clones and omits some. The sample consists of some 87,000 clones, about 92% of them appearing once. The specimen comprised CD4+ or CD8+ T cells sorted from blood, sampled in a trial of the OX40 agonist ivuxolimab. These receptors were taken from an adult with an advanced solid tumor such as melanoma, head and neck, liver or kidney cancer.

The chain joins TRBV10-3 to TRBJ1-2, with 7 bases identical to TRBD1. Per the germline V gene, CDR1 is ENHRY and CDR2 is SYGVKD. The CDR3 totals 15 residues. The V and J ends lost 3 bases and 7 bases, in that order; junction bases with no gene match: 11. The CDR3 bases are TGTGCCATCAGTGACCGAGATGGGACAGTCTCTGGCTACACCTTC. Translated: CAISDRDGTVSGYTF.

The chain joins TRBV11-3 to TRBJ2-1; D remains ambiguous. Germline V gives CDR1 SGHNT, CDR2 YENEEA. There are 12 residues in the CDR3. Trimming cost V 2 bases and J 6 bases, with 5 bases left between them. The chain's CDR3 is CASSLRTNEQFF. Written as DNA, the CDR3 is TGTGCCAGCAGCTTAAGGACCAATGAGCAGTTCTTC.

CDR3 bases: TGTGCCAGCAGCCTAGGGCGGCCTTTGGGGACCCAGTACTTC. It codes for CASSLGRPLGTQYF. V gene TRBV6-6 combines with J gene TRBJ2-5; the D is unclear. Trimming took off 6 bases at V and 7 bases at J, with 18 bases between the two ends. The CDR3 is made up of 14 amino acids. The germline V gene has CDR1 MNHNY and CDR2 SVGAGI (reference sequence).

This chain joins TRBV11-2 and TRBJ1-1; the D gene is possibly TRBD1 (6 bases). Trimming removed 1 base at V and 9 bases at J, with 12 bases between. The germline gives CDR1 SGHAT, CDR2 FQNNGV. CDR3 length: 13 residues. This CDR3 is CASSLVSQGKAFF. CDR3 nucleotide sequence: TGTGCCAGCAGCTTAGTCTCCCAGGGGAAAGCTTTCTTT.

The chain combines TRBV7-2 with TRBJ2-7; TRBD2 matches 12 bases. This CDR3 contains 15 residues. The germline V gene encodes CDR1 SGHTA and CDR2 FQGNSA. V shed 5 bases and J 3 bases; nucleotides not matched to a gene: 5. The CDR3 is CASSPTSGRIYEQYF. In nucleotides, the CDR3 is TGTGCCAGCAGCCCGACTAGCGGGAGAATCTACGAGCAGTACTTC.

This sequence joins TRBV4-1 and TRBJ1-2, with D possibly matching TRBD1 (5 bases). Trimming took off 1 base at V and 4 bases at J, with 13 bases between the two ends. Germline V CDR1 and CDR2: MGHRA, YSYEKL. The CDR3 has 15 residues. CDR3 in amino acids: CASSQVRPGVYGYTF. The CDR3 DNA is TGCGCCAGCAGCCAAGTCCGACCGGGGGTCTATGGCTACACCTTC.

The chain has TRBV7-2 and TRBJ2-5; TRBD1 agrees at 7 bases. The CDR3 length is 14 residues. V lost 7 bases and J lost 1; bases outside the gene matches: 6. From germline, CDR1 is SGHTA and CDR2 FQGNSA. CDR3 sequence: CASTIRTGQETQYF. Here the CDR3 DNA reads TGTGCCAGCACCATACGGACAGGCCAAGAGACCCAGTACTTC.

The chain employs TRBV6-6 and TRBJ2-7; the match to TRBD2 covers 7 bases. From germline, CDR1 is MNHNY and CDR2 SVGAGI (reference sequence). V lost 0 bases to trimming and J lost 6 bases; unmatched junction nucleotides: 2. This CDR3 has 13 amino acids. The CDR3 DNA reads TGTGCCAGCAGTTACTCCGGGGAGGGCGAGCAGTACTTC. Translated, it gives CASSYSGEGEQYF.

This clone was seen just once. The chain couples TRBV7-8 to TRBJ2-7, with D unclear. Trimming left V 4 bases short and J 0 bases short, with 13 bases between. Germline-derived CDR1 and CDR2 are SGHVS and FQNEAQ. The CDR3 length is 15 residues. CDR3 nucleotides: TGTGCCAGCAGCTCCGGTCGGACGGACTCCTACGAGCAGTACTTC. This encodes CASSSGRTDSYEQYF.

Only one count was recorded for this clone. The rearrangement uses TRBV25-1 and TRBJ2-7, with TRBD1 matching 8 bases. The V gene's germline CDR1 is MGHDK and CDR2 SYGVNS. CDR3 length equals 15 residues. V shed 5 bases, J shed 0 bases, and the junction held 6 bases outside the gene matches. The CDR3 here is CASSPRTGRSYEQYF. In DNA, the CDR3 is TGTGCCAGCAGTCCAAGGACAGGGCGCTCCTACGAGCAGTACTTC.

The J gene is TRBJ2-7, the V gene TRBV21-1; TRBD2, the D gene given by the table, was not confirmed from the DNA. TRBV21-1 is termed a pseudogene. This CDR3 spans 16 amino acids. This CDR3 is CASSAGLATPYCEQYF. The CDR3 DNA reads TGTGCCAGCAGCGCTGGCCTAGCAACGCCGTACTGCGAGCAGTACTTC.

The chain is built from TRBV5-1 and TRBJ2-7; no reliable D call. The germline gives CDR1 SGHRS, CDR2 YFSETQ. The CDR3 totals 15 residues. Trimming cost V 0 bases and J 1 base, with 11 bases left between them. CDR3: CASSLGTLSSYEQYF. The CDR3, as DNA: TGCGCCAGCAGCTTGGGGACCTTGAGTTCCTACGAGCAGTACTTC.

The CDR3 bases are TGTGCCAGCAGCTTAGTTCAGTCTCGGACCAATGAGCAGTTCTTC. Its protein product is CASSLVQSRTNEQFF. The chain combines TRBV11-3 with TRBJ2-1; D gene uncertain. Looked up from germline, CDR1 is SGHNT and CDR2 is YENEEA. CDR3 size: 15 residues. The V end was cut by 1 base, the J end by 6 bases, with 13 bases between.

In this sample, this clone turned up a few times. This sequence joins TRBV11-3 and TRBJ2-5; D not certain. The CDR3 runs 16 residues. The germline V gene has CDR1 SGHNT and CDR2 YENEEA. Trimming took off 2 bases at V and 4 bases at J, with 17 bases between the two ends. The CDR3 bases are TGTGCCAGCAGCTTAAACCTGTTCCGGGTTGGAGAGACCCAGTACTTC. Protein product: CASSLNLFRVGETQYF. Supplemented by reference TRBV11-3 and TRBJ2-5, the full variable domain reads EAGVVQSPRYKIIEKKQPVAFWCNPISGHNTLYWYLQNLGQGPELLIRYENEEAVDDSQLPKDRFSAERLKGVDSTLKIQPAELGDSAVYLCASSLNLFRVGETQYFGPGTRLLVL.

This chain connects TRBV30 to TRBJ1-5, with a possible D match to TRBD1 (6 bases). Germline CDR1 GTSNPN, CDR2 SVGIG (reference sequence). This CDR3 has 14 residues. V lost 0 bases to trimming and J lost 7 bases, with 13 bases between them. CDR3 bases: TGTGCCTGGAGTGTAAGGGGGGGAGGCCAGCCCCAGCATTTT. It specifies CAWSVRGGGQPQHF.

The rearrangement uses TRBV6-1 and TRBJ1-1; TRBD1 agrees at 7 bases. The CDR3 contains 14 residues. V lost 3 bases, J lost 4 bases, and 5 bases stayed unmatched. The germline CDR1 and CDR2 sequences are MNHNS and SASEGT. The CDR3 reads CASSEQGDSTEAFF. The CDR3 DNA is TGTGCCAGCAGTGAGCAGGGGGACAGCACTGAAGCTTTCTTT.

This clone appeared a few times. V gene TRBV6-5 combines with J gene TRBJ1-5, with TRBD1 identical over 8 bases. Germline V CDR1 and CDR2: MNHEY, SVGAGI. This CDR3 is built from 13 residues. V lost 4 bases and J lost 5; bases outside the gene matches: 1. The CDR3: CASSLTGDQPQHF. The CDR3 DNA reads as TGTGCCAGCAGTTTGACAGGGGATCAGCCCCAGCATTTT.

The rearrangement uses TRBV7-8 and TRBJ1-5, with D maybe TRBD1 (5 bases). V was pared by 5 bases and J by 5 bases, with 16 bases between. The length of the CDR3 is 15 residues. Germline CDR1 SGHVS, CDR2 FQNEAQ. The CDR3 region is CASSPGLRGYQPQHF. The CDR3 DNA is TGTGCCAGCAGCCCGGGACTACGGGGGTATCAGCCCCAGCATTTT.

V gene TRBV7-9 combines with J gene TRBJ2-5; TRBD2 agrees at 13 bases. The germline CDR1 and CDR2 sequences are SEHNR and FQNEAQ (reference sequence). This CDR3 contains 17 residues. V shed 5 bases, J shed 2 bases, and the junction held 8 bases outside the gene matches. In DNA form, the CDR3 reads TGTGCCAGCAGCCACGGACTAGCGGGAGTCCGGCAAGAGACCCAGTACTTC. Residues: CASSHGLAGVRQETQYF.

The V call is TRBV10-3, the J call TRBJ1-3, with D perhaps TRBD1 (6 bases). V was cut by 6 bases and J by 6 bases, with 15 bases left in between. CDR3 length equals 14 residues. Germline lookup yields CDR1 ENHRY and CDR2 SYGVKD. The CDR3 DNA follows: TGTGCCATCAGCGAACAGGGAAACGAAAACACCATATATTTT. Its protein is CAISEQGNENTIYF.

The chain links TRBV29-1 to TRBJ1-4; no definite D call. The CDR3 consists of 14 residues. Germline values: CDR1 SQVTM, CDR2 ANQGSEA. The germline V and J ends were trimmed by 5 bases and 3 bases, with 13 bases remaining between them. CDR3 DNA sequence: TGCAGCGTTAGTTCGAGGCTTGCTAATGAAAAACTGTTTTTT. The encoded protein is CSVSSRLANEKLFF.

The V gene is TRBV6-5, the J gene TRBJ1-2; D call uncertain. V gave up 4 bases and J gave up 0 bases, with 15 bases separating them. Germline CDR1 and CDR2: MNHEY and SVGAGI. The CDR3 is made up of 16 amino acids. CDR3 in amino acids: CASSSSRTAANYGYTF. Written as DNA, the CDR3 is TGTGCCAGCAGTTCTTCCAGGACGGCGGCTAACTATGGCTACACCTTC.

The rearrangement links TRBV11-1 to TRBJ2-3; 10 bases fit TRBD2. Germline V CDR1 and CDR2: SGHAT, FQDESV (reference sequence). The CDR3 loop spans 17 amino acids. V dropped 2 bases and J dropped 3; count of bases not matched to a gene: 8. CDR3 nucleotide sequence: TGTGCCAGCAGCTTAAGGACTAGCGGAGGGGGGACAGATACGCAGTATTTT. The encoded protein is CASSLRTSGGGTDTQYF.

The chain is built from TRBV9 and TRBJ2-5, with D perhaps matching TRBD1 (5 bases). The V and J ends lost 0 bases and 4 bases respectively, with 10 bases between them. The CDR3 runs 14 residues. Germline-derived CDR1 and CDR2 are SGDLS and YYNGEE. The CDR3 bases are TGTGCCAGCAGCGTAGCTGGGGCCGGAGAGACCCAGTACTTC. Its protein is CASSVAGAGETQYF.

This clone was detected once. The chain couples TRBV6-6 to TRBJ2-5; 9 bases match TRBD1. Germline-derived CDR1 and CDR2 are MNHNY and SVGAGI (reference sequence). Losses at the gene ends were 6 bases for V and 4 bases for J; bases not matched to a gene: 12. This CDR3 comprises 16 residues. Here the CDR3 reads CASSPGKQGARETQYF. The CDR3 region has the DNA TGTGCCAGCAGCCCAGGAAAACAGGGGGCGCGAGAGACCCAGTACTTC.

This clone was seen just once. The chain combines TRBV9 with TRBJ2-1; 14 nucleotides line up with TRBD2. The J segment lost 1 base and the V segment lost 1 base, leaving 7 bases of the junction unmatched. The germline gives CDR1 SGDLS, CDR2 YYNGEE. The CDR3 covers 19 residues. CDR3 nucleotide sequence: TGTGCCAGCAGCGTAATTGGGACTAGCGGGAGACCGTCCTACAATGAGCAGTTCTTC. It encodes CASSVIGTSGRPSYNEQFF.

The chain carries TRBV2 and TRBJ1-5; no reliable D call. Trimming removed 1 base at V and 4 bases at J, with 11 bases between. Germline V lookup: CDR1 SNHLY, CDR2 FYNNEI. CDR3 length equals 15 residues. Here the CDR3 DNA reads TGTGCCAGCAGTGAAGACACGGTCCAAAATCAGCCCCAGCATTTT. It codes for CASSEDTVQNQPQHF.